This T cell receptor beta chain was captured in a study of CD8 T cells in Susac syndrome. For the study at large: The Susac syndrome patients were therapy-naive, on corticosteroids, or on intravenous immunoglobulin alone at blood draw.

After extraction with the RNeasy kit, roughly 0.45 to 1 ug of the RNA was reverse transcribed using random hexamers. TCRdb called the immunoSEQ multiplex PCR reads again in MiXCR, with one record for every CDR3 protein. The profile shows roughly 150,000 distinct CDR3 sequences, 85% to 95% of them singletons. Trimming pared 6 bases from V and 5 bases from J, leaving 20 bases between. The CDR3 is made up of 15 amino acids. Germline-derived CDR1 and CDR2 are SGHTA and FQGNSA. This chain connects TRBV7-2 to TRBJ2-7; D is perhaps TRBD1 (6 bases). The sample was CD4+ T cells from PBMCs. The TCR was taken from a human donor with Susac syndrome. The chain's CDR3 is CASRDWGQRVHEQYF. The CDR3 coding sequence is TGTGCCAGCAGAGATTGGGGGCAGAGGGTCCACGAGCAGTACTTC.